Following are 27 T cell receptor beta chains from one sample sequenced in a study of T cells in Graves' hyperthyroidism and ophthalmopathy. Amplification targeted TCR beta CDR3 regions from RNA transcripts. Researchers ran a first-round RT-PCR on the TCR CDR3 using the HTBI primer set. TCRdb called the multiplex PCR reads again in MiXCR, with one record for every CDR3 protein. The table records more than 500,000 distinct CDR3 sequences, 11% to 15% of them present only once. The sample was blood. These receptor sequences come from a woman between 40 and 55 years old with Graves' hyperthyroidism.

This clonotype was counted many times. This rearrangement joins TRBV5-1 to TRBJ2-7; 9 bases match TRBD1. Germline CDR1 is SGHRS and CDR2 is YFSETQ. This CDR3 has 15 residues. With V trimmed by 0 bases and J by 2 bases, 3 bases remained unmatched. CDR3: CASSLVRDRAYEQYF. The DNA for the CDR3 is TGCGCCAGCAGCTTGGTACGGGACAGGGCCTACGAGCAGTACTTC. Variable domain in full (rest from reference TRBV5-1 and TRBJ2-7): KAGVTQTPRYLIKTRGQQVTLSCSPISGHRSVSWYQQTPGQGLQFLFEYFSETQRNKGNFPGRFSGRQFSNSRSEMNVSTLELGDSALYLCASSLVRDRAYEQYFGPGTRLTVT.

This clonotype was counted at least ten times. The chain combines TRBV12-3 or TRBV12-4 with TRBJ2-2, with 10 bases lining up with TRBD2. Trimming at V came to 6 bases and at J to 5 bases, leaving 12 bases not matched to a gene. The CDR3 runs to 17 residues. The DNA of the CDR3 is TGTGCCAGCAGCGAAACAGTAGCGGGAGGTCGGACCGGGGAGCTGTTTTTT. This encodes CASSETVAGGRTGELFF.

This clonotype was seen repeatedly, ten times or more. The chain combines TRBV20-1 with TRBJ2-1; TRBD2 aligns across 16 bases. The CDR3 is made up of 17 amino acids. V was pared by 4 bases and J by 2 bases, with 5 bases of the junction left unmatched. The germline CDR1 and CDR2 sequences are DFQATT and SNEGSKA (reference sequence). CDR3: CSATGTSGRATYNEQFF. The CDR3 bases are TGCAGTGCTACCGGGACTAGCGGGAGGGCCACCTACAATGAGCAGTTCTTC.

This clonotype has ten or more counts. The chain employs TRBV10-2 and TRBJ2-7, with D uncertain. The CDR3 runs 12 residues. In germline, CDR1 is WSHSY, CDR2 SAAADI. Trimming stripped 4 bases from V and 1 base from J, with 5 bases between. The CDR3 DNA reads TGCGCCAGCAGTGCTAATTCCTACGAGCAGTACTTC. Protein: CASSANSYEQYF.

The rearrangement joins TRBV19 to TRBJ2-1, with 11 bases identical to TRBD2. The CDR3 runs to 16 residues. The junction had 8 bases not matched to a gene; V was cut back by 3 bases and J by 7 bases. Per the germline V gene, CDR1 is LNHDA and CDR2 is SQIVND (reference sequence). The CDR3 DNA is TGTGCCAGTAGTATCTCCACTAGCGGGAGTTATAATGAGCAGTTCTTC. It is translated as CASSISTSGSYNEQFF.

This sequence joins TRBV19 and TRBJ2-3; 9 nucleotides match TRBD1. The CDR3 spans 16 residues. The junction had 8 bases not matched to a gene; V was cut back by 4 bases and J by 3 bases. Germline V gives CDR1 LNHDA, CDR2 SQIVND (reference sequence). CDR3 protein: CASSSWTGARTDTQYF. The CDR3 DNA follows: TGTGCCAGTAGTAGCTGGACAGGGGCTAGAACAGATACGCAGTATTTT. Filled out from reference TRBV19 and TRBJ2-3, the complete variable domain reads DGGITQSPKYLFRKEGQNVTLSCEQNLNHDAMYWYRQDPGQGLRLIYYSQIVNDFQKGDIAEGYSVSREKKESFPLTVTSAQKNPTAFYLCASSSWTGARTDTQYFGPGTRLTVL.

This clonotype was counted many times. The chain joins TRBV2 to TRBJ2-7; 7 bases line up with TRBD1. The CDR3 is 13 amino acids. Germline trimming cut 10 bases from V and 0 bases from J; bases unmatched to any gene: 6. The germline gives CDR1 SNHLY, CDR2 FYNNEI. CDR3 in DNA: TGTGCCACCCAGACAGGGATCTCCTACGAGCAGTACTTC. The encoded protein is CATQTGISYEQYF.

The sample holds many counts of this clonotype. The genes are TRBV28 and TRBJ2-7; TRBD2 matches at 9 bases. The CDR3 contains 15 residues. Looked up from germline, CDR1 is MDHEN and CDR2 is SYDVKM. V gave up 7 bases and J gave up 0 bases; unmatched junction bases: 7. The CDR3 DNA is TGTGCCAGCACCCCCCCTAGCGGGAACTCCTACGAGCAGTACTTC. Translation: CASTPPSGNSYEQYF.

This clonotype has ten or more counts. This chain joins TRBV28 and TRBJ1-2; D is undetermined. The CDR3 totals 14 residues. Germline CDR1 is MDHEN and CDR2 is SYDVKM. Deletions cut 3 bases from V and 2 bases from J, with 10 bases between. The CDR3 bases are TGTGCCAGCAGTTTTAACGCGATCAACTATGGCTACACCTTC. Residues: CASSFNAINYGYTF.

This clonotype was found a few times. The gene calls are TRBV7-2 and TRBJ2-1; 8 positions match TRBD2. The CDR3 totals 14 residues. V trimming: 1 base; J trimming: 10 bases; junction bases outside the gene matches: 6. Germline CDR1 is SGHTA and CDR2 is FQGNSA. The CDR3 DNA sequence: TGTGCCAGCAGCTTAGATAGCGGGACGCGGGAGCAGTTCTTC. Its protein product is CASSLDSGTREQFF.

This clonotype was counted a few times. V is TRBV9 and J is TRBJ2-1; 13 nucleotides align to TRBD2. Looked up from germline, CDR1 is SGDLS and CDR2 is YYNGEE. The CDR3 is 17 amino acids. Losses at the gene ends were 0 bases for V and 2 bases for J; bases not matched to a gene: 2. The CDR3 sequence is CASSVDGLAGAYNEQFF. For the CDR3, the DNA is TGTGCCAGCAGCGTAGACGGACTAGCGGGAGCCTACAATGAGCAGTTCTTC.

This clonotype was seen many times. This rearrangement joins TRBV27 to TRBJ1-2; possibly TRBD1 for D (6 bases). Germline CDR1 is MNHEY and CDR2 is SMNVEV (reference sequence). V was cut by 6 bases and J by 8 bases, with 28 bases left in between. This CDR3 is 17 amino acids long. The CDR3 loop is CASRRSSTGSRLSGYTF. CDR3 sequence (DNA): TGTGCCAGCAGAAGAAGTAGCACAGGGTCTCGACTGTCAGGCTACACCTTC.

This clonotype was picked up many times. The chain has TRBV7-3 and TRBJ2-3; D remains ambiguous. Deletions cut 5 bases from V and 4 bases from J, with 10 bases between. The CDR3 totals 13 residues. CDR1 is SGHTA, CDR2 FQGTGA, per germline. CDR3 bases: TGTGCCAGCAGCCTTTCCGTCCCAGATACGCAGTATTTT. It encodes CASSLSVPDTQYF.

This clonotype was recorded at least ten times. The chain is built from TRBV4-1 and TRBJ2-5; TRBD2 matches 10 bases. With V trimmed by 4 bases and J by 5 bases, 7 bases remained unmatched. The CDR3 has 15 residues. Germline CDR1 MGHRA, CDR2 YSYEKL. The CDR3 nucleotides are TGCGCCAGCAGCCCTACAGCGGGAGGGCTGGAGACCCAGTACTTC. Residues: CASSPTAGGLETQYF.

The V and J genes are TRBV3-1 and TRBJ2-6; TRBD1 is a possible D gene (5 bases). Trimming stripped 7 bases from V and 2 bases from J, with 15 bases between. CDR1 and CDR2 from the germline V gene are LGHDT and YNNKEL (reference sequence). The CDR3 contains 16 residues. The DNA of the CDR3 is TGTGCCAGCACCTCAGGGTTTTCGACTGGGGCCAACGTCCTGACTTTC. Protein product: CASTSGFSTGANVLTF.

In the case of this clonotype: Germline and junction disagree at one end, which may indicate a read error. The genes are TRBV30 and TRBJ2-4; 11 nucleotides line up with TRBD2. The CDR3 is 18 residues long. The germline gives CDR1 GTSNPN, CDR2 SVGIG (reference sequence). CDR3 DNA sequence: TGTGCCTGGAGTGTACCGATAGCGGGAGGGGGCATGAGAAACATTCAGCACTTC. This encodes CAWSVPIAGGGMRNIQHF.

This clonotype has at least ten counts. V gene TRBV20-1 combines with J gene TRBJ1-1; D not certain. The CDR3 totals 14 residues. The ends were cut back, 1 base at V and 0 bases at J, with 9 bases in the middle. Germline V gives CDR1 DFQATT, CDR2 SNEGSKA (reference sequence). CDR3 sequence reads: CSARGRPMNTEAFF. The CDR3 region has the DNA TGCAGTGCTAGAGGCAGACCTATGAACACTGAAGCTTTCTTT.

The gene calls are TRBV19 and TRBJ2-5, with D possibly called TRBD1 or TRBD2 (6 bases each). The CDR3 runs to 14 residues. Germline V gives CDR1 LNHDA, CDR2 SQIVND (reference sequence). V lost 0 bases, J lost 5 bases, and 10 bases lay in between. The CDR3 here is CASSIDTGRETQYF. DNA for the CDR3: TGTGCCAGTAGTATAGATACAGGGAGGGAGACCCAGTACTTC.

Many counts were recorded for this clonotype. The rearrangement links TRBV18 to TRBJ1-1; D gene unclear. The CDR3 is 13 residues long. Trimming took 1 base from V and 1 from J, leaving 4 bases between them. The germline gives CDR1 KGHSH, CDR2 LQKENI. This CDR3 is CASSPRKNTEAFF. CDR3 bases: TGTGCCAGCTCACCACGTAAGAACACTGAAGCTTTCTTT.

Ten or more counts support this clonotype. This sequence joins TRBV30 and TRBJ2-2, with D possibly being TRBD2 (5 bases). The germline V and J ends were trimmed by 0 bases and 7 bases, with 15 bases remaining between them. The CDR3 is made up of 15 amino acids. Germline CDR1 and CDR2: GTSNPN and SVGIG (reference sequence). CDR3 DNA: TGTGCCTGGAGTGTAGGGCTAGCTTCTATCGGGGAGCTGTTTTTT. Protein: CAWSVGLASIGELFF.

This clonotype was observed many times. CDR3 region: CASSLEGNSPLHF. The DNA of the CDR3 is TGTGCCAGCTCTTTGGAGGGCAATTCACCCCTCCACTTT. V gene TRBV2 combines with J gene TRBJ1-6, with D uncertain. Germline lookup yields CDR1 SNHLY and CDR2 FYNNEI. Trimming pared 8 bases from V and 7 bases from J, leaving 12 bases between. CDR3 length equals 13 residues.

This clonotype was recorded at least ten times. The chain carries TRBV20-1 and TRBJ1-2; TRBD1 matches 7 bases. Germline-derived CDR1 and CDR2 are DFQATT and SNEGSKA (reference sequence). The ends lost 3 bases at V and 3 bases at J; junction bases unmatched: 10. This CDR3 spans 15 amino acids. This CDR3 is CSARGWTGGDYGYTF. In DNA, the CDR3 is TGCAGTGCTAGGGGGTGGACAGGTGGGGACTATGGCTACACCTTC.

The chain is built from TRBV5-1 and TRBJ2-7; D may be TRBD1 (5 bases). Trimming shortened V by 4 bases and J by 6 bases, and 20 bases separated the two germline ends. The V gene's germline CDR1 is SGHRS and CDR2 YFSETQ. CDR3 length: 15 amino acids. The CDR3 bases are TGCGCCAGCAGCATCACAGGTGGGGATTTCGGCGAGCAGTACTTC. Protein sequence: CASSITGGDFGEQYF.

In this sample, this clonotype turned up many times. This chain joins TRBV6-1 and TRBJ2-7; D is possibly TRBD2 (6 bases). Germline-derived CDR1 and CDR2 are MNHNS and SASEGT. Trimming left V 2 bases short and J 2 bases short, with 13 bases between. CDR3 length: 15 residues. The CDR3 here is CASSEPGALPYEQYF. For the CDR3, the DNA is TGTGCCAGCAGTGAACCGGGAGCCCTCCCCTACGAGCAGTACTTC.

This clonotype was seen a handful of times. The genes are TRBV10-3 and TRBJ2-6; 7 bases map to TRBD1. V lost 4 bases to trimming and J lost 0 bases; unmatched junction nucleotides: 6. Germline CDR1 is ENHRY and CDR2 is SYGVKD. The length of the CDR3 is 17 residues. CDR3 region: CAISAGQARSGANVLTF. For the CDR3, the DNA is TGTGCCATCAGTGCCGGACAGGCGCGCTCTGGGGCCAACGTCCTGACTTTC.

This clonotype was detected a few times. This chain connects TRBV3-1 to TRBJ2-7, with D possibly being TRBD2 (5 bases). Germline CDR1 LGHDT, CDR2 YNNKEL (reference sequence). The CDR3 sequence is 15 residues long. V dropped 0 bases and J dropped 7 bases, with 16 bases sitting between them. DNA of the CDR3: TGTGCCAGCAGCCAAGAACGGACTGGATTTTTGGAGCAGTACTTC. Translated, it gives CASSQERTGFLEQYF.

Comments on this clonotype: At one end the junction does not follow the germline gene, possibly because of a read error. The rearrangement links TRBV7-7 to TRBJ2-2; 12 bases map to TRBD2. This CDR3 contains 15 residues. Germline V gene sequence: CDR1 SSHAT, CDR2 FNYEAQ (reference sequence). CDR3 DNA sequence: TGTGCTAGCAGCCTTGGACTAGCGGGAAACGGGGAGCTGTTTTTT. This translates into CASSLGLAGNGELFF. The entire variable domain, with the rest obtained from reference TRBV7-7 and TRBJ2-2, is as follows: GAGVSQSPRYKVTKRGQDVTLRCDPISSHATLYWYQQALGQGPEFLTYFNYEAQPDKSGLPSDRFSAERPEGSISTLTIQRTEQRDSAMYRCASSLGLAGNGELFFGEGSRLTVL.